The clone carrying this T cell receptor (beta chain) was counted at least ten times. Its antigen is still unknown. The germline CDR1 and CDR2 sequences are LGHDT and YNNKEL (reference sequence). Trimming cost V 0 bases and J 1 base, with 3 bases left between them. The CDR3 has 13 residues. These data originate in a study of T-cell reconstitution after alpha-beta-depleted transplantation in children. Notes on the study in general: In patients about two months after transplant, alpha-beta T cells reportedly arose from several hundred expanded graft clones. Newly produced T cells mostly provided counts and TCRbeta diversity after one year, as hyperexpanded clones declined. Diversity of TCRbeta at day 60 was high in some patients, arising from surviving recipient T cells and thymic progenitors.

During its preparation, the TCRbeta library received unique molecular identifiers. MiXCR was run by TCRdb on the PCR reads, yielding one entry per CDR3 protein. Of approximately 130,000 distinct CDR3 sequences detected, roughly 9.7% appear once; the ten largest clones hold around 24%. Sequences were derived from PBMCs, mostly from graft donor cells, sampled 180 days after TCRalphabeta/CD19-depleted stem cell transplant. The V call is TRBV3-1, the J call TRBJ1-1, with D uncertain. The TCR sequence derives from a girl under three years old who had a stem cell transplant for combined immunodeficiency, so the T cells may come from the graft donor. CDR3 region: CASSQEWNTEAFF. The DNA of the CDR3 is TGTGCCAGCAGCCAAGAGTGGAACACTGAAGCTTTCTTT. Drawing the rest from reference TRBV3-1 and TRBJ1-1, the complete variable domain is DTAVSQTPKYLVTQMGNDKSIKCEQNLGHDTMYWYKQDSKKFLKIMFSYNNKELIINETVPNRFSPKSPDKAHLNLHINSLELGDSAVYFCASSQEWNTEAFFGQGTRLTVV.